One and the same sample provided the 17 T cell receptor beta chains below, sequenced in a study of cytomegalovirus exposure and HLA in healthy donors. Both 60 Vbeta primers and 13 Jbeta primers went into the PCR. Method: immunoSEQ multiplex PCR; TCRdb's copy keeps in-frame clones and lacks some. The sample lists around 160,000 clones; 65% to 85% were seen once. The sequenced material came from PBMCs. These receptor sequences come from a woman aged 40 to 50 in good health and CMV-seropositive.

The rearrangement links TRBV6-4 to TRBJ1-2; 9 nucleotides agree with TRBD1. J was trimmed by 9 bases and V by 6 bases; bases with no gene match: 2. The CDR3 is 11 amino acids. From germline, CDR1 is MRHNA and CDR2 SNTAGT. For the CDR3, the DNA is TGTGCCAGCAGCGGACAGGGGAGCTACACCTTC. The encoded protein is CASSGQGSYTF.

V gene TRBV5-1 combines with J gene TRBJ1-6; 7 nucleotides align to TRBD1. This CDR3 spans 17 amino acids. Unmatched junction bases numbered 10, after V lost 0 bases and J lost 7 bases. The germline V gene has CDR1 SGHRS and CDR2 YFSETQ. The CDR3 coding sequence is TGCGCCAGCAGCTTGGGTCCGGGGTGGGACAGAAATTCACCCCTCCACTTT. Amino acids: CASSLGPGWDRNSPLHF.

V usage is TRBV7-3 and J usage is TRBJ2-1, with 11 bases identical to TRBD2. CDR3 size: 14 residues. Losses at the gene ends were 5 bases for V and 8 bases for J; bases not matched to a gene: 5. Germline CDR1 SGHTA, CDR2 FQGTGA. CDR3 sequence (DNA): TGTGCCAGCAGCGTAGCGGGGGGGATTGATGAGCAGTTCTTC. It codes for CASSVAGGIDEQFF.

The CDR3 loop is CASRVSGTSAYNEQFF. DNA of the CDR3: TGTGCCAGCAGAGTCTCCGGGACTAGCGCATACAATGAGCAGTTCTTC. The chain joins TRBV28 to TRBJ2-1; TRBD2 aligns across 10 bases. CDR1 is MDHEN, CDR2 SYDVKM, per germline. This CDR3 is built from 16 residues. V dropped 6 bases and J dropped 4; count of bases not matched to a gene: 9.

The J gene is TRBJ2-7, the V gene TRBV5-1; D is perhaps TRBD1 (7 bases). Trimming pared 5 bases from V and 4 bases from J, leaving 16 bases between. The CDR3 has 14 residues. The germline gives CDR1 SGHRS, CDR2 YFSETQ. CDR3 bases: TGCGCCAGCAGGCCATCTTCAGGGGGGTACGAGCAGTACTTC. Protein product: CASRPSSGGYEQYF.

The DNA for the CDR3 is TGTGCCAGCTCACAGGGGACAGCCGGAAACACCATATATTTT. It is translated as CASSQGTAGNTIYF. The chain joins TRBV18 to TRBJ1-3, with 7 nucleotides matching TRBD1. Trimming at V came to 4 bases and at J to 4 bases, leaving 4 bases not matched to a gene. The CDR3 has 14 amino acids. The germline CDR1 and CDR2 sequences are KGHSH and LQKENI.

The CDR3 here is CASRLAGASYNEQFF. The CDR3 DNA follows: TGTGCCAGCAGGCTAGCGGGGGCGTCTTACAATGAGCAGTTCTTC. The chain has TRBV6-6 and TRBJ2-1; 10 nucleotides match TRBD2. V dropped 6 bases and J dropped 4; count of bases not matched to a gene: 6. The V gene's germline CDR1 is MNHNY and CDR2 SVGAGI (reference sequence). This CDR3 is built from 15 residues.

This chain joins TRBV9 and TRBJ1-2; possibly TRBD1 for D (6 bases). CDR1 and CDR2 (germline): SGDLS, YYNGEE. This CDR3 comprises 13 residues. Trimming stripped 4 bases from V and 8 bases from J, with 15 bases between. The CDR3 DNA reads TGTGCCAGCAGCCCTGACGGGGGGCTGGGCTACACCTTC. As protein: CASSPDGGLGYTF.

This chain connects TRBV5-1 to TRBJ1-3; 9 positions match TRBD1. Germline values: CDR1 SGHRS, CDR2 YFSETQ. The CDR3 has 16 amino acids. Unmatched junction bases numbered 7, after V lost 4 bases and J lost 2 bases. DNA of the CDR3: TGCGCCAGCAGCCAGACGGGGACAGGGACTGGAAACACCATATATTTT. This translates into CASSQTGTGTGNTIYF.

To note about this clone: At the DNA level, this CDR3 is encoded by other sequences in the same sample as well. The rearrangement links TRBV5-1 to TRBJ2-3; 8 bases match TRBD2. The ends lost 0 bases at V and 2 bases at J; junction bases unmatched: 2. Germline values: CDR1 SGHRS, CDR2 YFSETQ. The CDR3 sequence is 15 residues long. The CDR3: CASSLEAGVTDTQYF. CDR3 coding DNA: TGCGCCAGCAGCTTGGAAGCGGGGGTCACAGATACGCAGTATTTT.

The chain recombines TRBV4-1 with TRBJ1-2, with D perhaps matching TRBD1 (6 bases). CDR1 and CDR2 (germline): MGHRA, YSYEKL. CDR3 length: 13 residues. Between the trimmed V and J ends, which lost 0 bases and 7 bases, there was a span of 9 bases. The CDR3 DNA reads TGCGCCAGCAGCCAAGAGCGGGGGCTTGGCTACACCTTC. Residues: CASSQERGLGYTF.

This clone appeared once. V and J are TRBV29-1 and TRBJ2-3, with 7 bases identical to TRBD1. The V and J ends lost 4 bases and 0 bases, in that order; junction bases with no gene match: 13. Germline V gene lookup returns CDR1 SQVTM and CDR2 ANQGSEA. The CDR3 runs 17 residues. CDR3: CSVGEIGTAYSTDTQYF. The CDR3, as DNA: TGCAGCGTTGGGGAAATCGGGACAGCGTATAGCACAGATACGCAGTATTTT.

There are a few counts of this clone. The chain recombines TRBV12-5 with TRBJ1-1; D remains unclear. The germline V and J ends were trimmed by 5 bases and 2 bases, with 9 bases remaining between them. CDR3 size: 13 residues. Germline V lookup: CDR1 LGHNT, CDR2 FRNRAP. The CDR3 DNA reads as TGTGCTAGTGGTCATCCGACAAACACTGAAGCTTTCTTT. Its protein product is CASGHPTNTEAFF.

The V and J genes are TRBV6-6 and TRBJ2-2; TRBD2 might be the D (6 bases). This CDR3 contains 14 residues. Trimming removed 5 bases at V and 5 bases at J, with 12 bases between. The germline gives CDR1 MNHNY, CDR2 SVGAGI (reference sequence). CDR3 loop: CASSPGTRTGELFF. CDR3 DNA sequence: TGTGCCAGCAGTCCCGGGACTCGTACCGGGGAGCTGTTTTTT.

The chain joins TRBV10-3 to TRBJ2-1; 7 nucleotides agree with TRBD2. Per germline, CDR1 ENHRY and CDR2 SYGVKD. The V segment lost 6 bases and the J segment 8 bases; nucleotides outside the gene matches: 4. This CDR3 region has 12 residues. CDR3 bases: TGTGCCATCAGCGGACTAGGGTATGAGCAGTTCTTC. Encoded protein: CAISGLGYEQFF.

The rearrangement joins TRBV5-1 to TRBJ2-1; TRBD2 agrees at 7 bases. The CDR3 runs to 19 residues. Germline V lookup: CDR1 SGHRS, CDR2 YFSETQ. V trimming: 3 bases; J trimming: 0 bases; junction bases outside the gene matches: 15. The CDR3 is CASSSPTGRHLDSYNEQFF. The DNA for the CDR3 is TGCGCCAGCAGCTCGCCAACCGGGAGGCACCTAGACTCCTACAATGAGCAGTTCTTC.

V is TRBV20-1 and J is TRBJ2-1; tentatively, D is TRBD1 (5 bases). V was cut by 3 bases and J by 7 bases, with 7 bases left in between. The CDR3 sequence is 11 residues long. Germline CDR1 and CDR2: DFQATT and SNEGSKA (reference sequence). The CDR3 DNA follows: TGCAGTGCTAGCCAGGGAAATGAGCAGTTCTTC. This translates into CSASQGNEQFF.